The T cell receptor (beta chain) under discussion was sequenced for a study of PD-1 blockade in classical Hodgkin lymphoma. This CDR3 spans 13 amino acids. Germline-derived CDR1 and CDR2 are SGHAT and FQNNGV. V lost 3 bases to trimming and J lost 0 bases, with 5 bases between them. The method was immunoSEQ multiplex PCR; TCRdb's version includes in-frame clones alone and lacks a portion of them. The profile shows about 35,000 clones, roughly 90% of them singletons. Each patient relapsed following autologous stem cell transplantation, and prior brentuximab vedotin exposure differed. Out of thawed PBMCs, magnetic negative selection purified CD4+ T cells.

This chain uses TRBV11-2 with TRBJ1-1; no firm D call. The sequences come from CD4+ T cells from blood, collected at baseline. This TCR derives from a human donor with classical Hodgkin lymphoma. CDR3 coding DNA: TGTGCCAGCAGCTTGTCAGTGAACACTGAAGCTTTCTTT. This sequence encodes CASSLSVNTEAFF.